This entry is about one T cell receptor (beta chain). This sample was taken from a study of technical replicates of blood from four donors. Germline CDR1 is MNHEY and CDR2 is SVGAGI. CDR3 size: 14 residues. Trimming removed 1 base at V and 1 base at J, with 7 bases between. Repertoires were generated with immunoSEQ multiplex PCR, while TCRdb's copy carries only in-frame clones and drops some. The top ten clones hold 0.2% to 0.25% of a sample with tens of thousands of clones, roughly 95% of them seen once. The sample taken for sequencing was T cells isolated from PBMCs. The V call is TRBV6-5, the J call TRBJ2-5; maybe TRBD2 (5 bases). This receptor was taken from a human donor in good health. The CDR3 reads CASSYFAGQETQYF. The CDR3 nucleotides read TGTGCCAGCAGTTACTTCGCGGGCCAAGAGACCCAGTACTTC.